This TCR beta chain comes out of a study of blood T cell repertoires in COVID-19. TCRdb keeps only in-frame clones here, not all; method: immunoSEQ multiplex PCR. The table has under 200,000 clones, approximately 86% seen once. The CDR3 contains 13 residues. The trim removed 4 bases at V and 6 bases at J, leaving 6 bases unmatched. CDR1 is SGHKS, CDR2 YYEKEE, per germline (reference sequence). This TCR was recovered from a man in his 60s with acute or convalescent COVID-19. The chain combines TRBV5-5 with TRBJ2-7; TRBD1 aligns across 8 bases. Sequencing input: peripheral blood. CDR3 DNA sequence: TGTGCCAGCAGCGCAATGACAGGGGCCGAGCAGTACTTC. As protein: CASSAMTGAEQYF.